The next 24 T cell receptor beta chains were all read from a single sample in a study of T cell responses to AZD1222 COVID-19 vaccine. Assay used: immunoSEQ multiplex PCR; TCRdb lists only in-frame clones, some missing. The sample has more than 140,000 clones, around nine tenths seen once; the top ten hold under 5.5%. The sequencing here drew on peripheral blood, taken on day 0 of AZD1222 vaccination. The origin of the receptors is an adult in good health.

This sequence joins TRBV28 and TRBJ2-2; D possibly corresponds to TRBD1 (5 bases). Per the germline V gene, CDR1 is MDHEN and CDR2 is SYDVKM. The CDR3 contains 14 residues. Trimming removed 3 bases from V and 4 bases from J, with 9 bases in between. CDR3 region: CASSLRQSTGELFF. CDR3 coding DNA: TGTGCCAGCAGTTTGCGACAGTCCACCGGGGAGCTGTTTTTT. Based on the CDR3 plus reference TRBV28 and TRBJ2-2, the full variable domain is DVKVTQSSRYLVKRTGEKVFLECVQDMDHENMFWYRQDPGLGLRLIYFSYDVKMKEKGDIPEGYSVSREKKERFSLILESASTNQTSMYLCASSLRQSTGELFFGEGSRLTVL.

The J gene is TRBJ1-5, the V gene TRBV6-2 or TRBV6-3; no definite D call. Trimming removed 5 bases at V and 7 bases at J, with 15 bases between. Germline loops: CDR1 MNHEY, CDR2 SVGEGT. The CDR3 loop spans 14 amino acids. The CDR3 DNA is TGTGCCAGCAGTCGAATGGTCCTCCTCCAGCCCCAGCATTTT. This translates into CASSRMVLLQPQHF.

Here the CDR3 DNA reads TGTGCCAGCAGCCCCGGGATGGGGACAGGCGGCAATCAGCCCCAGCATTTT. Its translation: CASSPGMGTGGNQPQHF. This chain links TRBV4-2 with TRBJ1-5, with 8 bases fitting TRBD1. CDR1 and CDR2 from the germline V gene are LGHNA and YNFKEQ. V was pared by 4 bases and J by 2 bases, with 10 bases of the junction left unmatched. This CDR3 is built from 17 residues.

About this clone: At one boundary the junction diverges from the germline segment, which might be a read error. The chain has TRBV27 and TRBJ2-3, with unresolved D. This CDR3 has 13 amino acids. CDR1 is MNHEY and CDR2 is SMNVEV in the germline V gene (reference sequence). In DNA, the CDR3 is TGTGCCAGCAGCTTATTCTTCACAGATACGCAGTATTTT. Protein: CASSLFFTDTQYF.

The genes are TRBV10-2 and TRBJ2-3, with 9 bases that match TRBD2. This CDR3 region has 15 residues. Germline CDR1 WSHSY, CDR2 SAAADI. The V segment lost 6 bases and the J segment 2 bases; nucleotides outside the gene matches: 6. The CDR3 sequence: CASRGSGRSTDTQYF. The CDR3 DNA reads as TGCGCCAGCAGGGGTAGCGGGAGATCCACAGATACGCAGTATTTT.

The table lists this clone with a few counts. In DNA, the CDR3 is TGTGCCAGCAGCTTACAGGGACCCCAGCCCCAGCATTTT. Protein product: CASSLQGPQPQHF. This sequence joins TRBV7-9 and TRBJ1-5, with a weak D call TRBD1 (5 bases). CDR3 size: 13 residues. Trimming pared 2 bases from V and 7 bases from J, leaving 9 bases between. Germline lookup yields CDR1 SEHNR and CDR2 FQNEAQ (reference sequence).

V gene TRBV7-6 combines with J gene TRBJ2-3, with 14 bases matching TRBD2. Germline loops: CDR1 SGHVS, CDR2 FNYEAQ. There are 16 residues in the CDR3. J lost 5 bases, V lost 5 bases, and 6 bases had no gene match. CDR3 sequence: CASSLGTSGSLDTQYF. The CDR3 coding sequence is TGTGCCAGCAGCCTTGGGACTAGCGGGAGTCTAGATACGCAGTATTTT.

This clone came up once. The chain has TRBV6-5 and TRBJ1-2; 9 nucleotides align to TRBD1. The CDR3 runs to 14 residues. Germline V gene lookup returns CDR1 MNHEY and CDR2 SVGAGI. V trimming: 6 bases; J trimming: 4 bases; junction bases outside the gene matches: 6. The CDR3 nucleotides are TGTGCCAGCAGCCCAGGGACAGGGAGCTATGGCTACACCTTC. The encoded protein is CASSPGTGSYGYTF.

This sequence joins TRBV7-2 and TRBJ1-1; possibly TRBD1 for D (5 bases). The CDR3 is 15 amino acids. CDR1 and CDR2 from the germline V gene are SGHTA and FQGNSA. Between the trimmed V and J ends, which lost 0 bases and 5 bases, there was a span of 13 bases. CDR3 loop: CASSLASADTTEAFF. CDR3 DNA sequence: TGTGCCAGCAGCTTAGCATCGGCGGACACTACTGAAGCTTTCTTT.

CDR3 sequence (DNA): TGTGCCAGCAGCCCACAGGGGTTGGCTGACGCCGCGCAGTTCTTC. It codes for CASSPQGLADAAQFF. V and J are TRBV11-1 and TRBJ2-1, with TRBD1 matching over 7 bases. Germline V gene lookup returns CDR1 SGHAT and CDR2 FQDESV (reference sequence). V dropped 5 bases and J dropped 12; count of bases not matched to a gene: 16. This CDR3 region has 15 residues.

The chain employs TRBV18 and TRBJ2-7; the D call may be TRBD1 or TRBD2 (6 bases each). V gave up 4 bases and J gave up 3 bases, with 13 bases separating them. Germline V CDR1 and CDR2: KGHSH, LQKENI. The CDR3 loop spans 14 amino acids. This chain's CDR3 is CASSRGDTFYEQYF. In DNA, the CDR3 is TGTGCCAGCTCACGCGGGGACACATTCTACGAGCAGTACTTC.

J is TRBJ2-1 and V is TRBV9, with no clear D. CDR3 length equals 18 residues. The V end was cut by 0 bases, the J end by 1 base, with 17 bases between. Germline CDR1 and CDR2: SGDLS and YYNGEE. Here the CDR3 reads CASSVGPWGGGSYNEQFF. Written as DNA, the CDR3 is TGTGCCAGCAGCGTAGGCCCCTGGGGTGGCGGTTCCTACAATGAGCAGTTCTTC.

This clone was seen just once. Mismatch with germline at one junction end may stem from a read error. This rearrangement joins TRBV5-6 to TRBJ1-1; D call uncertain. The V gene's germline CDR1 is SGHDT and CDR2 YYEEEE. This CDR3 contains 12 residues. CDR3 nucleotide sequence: TGTGCCAGCAGCGTAGCGTTAACCGGAGAGGAGTTT. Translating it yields CASSVALTGEEF. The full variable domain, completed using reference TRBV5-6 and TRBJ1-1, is DAGVTQSPTHLIKTRGQQVTLRCSPKSGHDTVSWYQQALGQGPQFIFQYYEEEERQRGNFPDRFSGHQFPNYSSELNVNALLLGDSALYLCASSVALTGEEFGQGTRLTVV.

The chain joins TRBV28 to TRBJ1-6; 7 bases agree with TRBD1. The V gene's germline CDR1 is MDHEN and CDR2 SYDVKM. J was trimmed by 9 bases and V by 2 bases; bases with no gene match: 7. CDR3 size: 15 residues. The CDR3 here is CASSLGDRASSPLHF. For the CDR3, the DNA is TGTGCCAGCAGTTTAGGAGACAGGGCAAGTTCACCCCTCCACTTT.

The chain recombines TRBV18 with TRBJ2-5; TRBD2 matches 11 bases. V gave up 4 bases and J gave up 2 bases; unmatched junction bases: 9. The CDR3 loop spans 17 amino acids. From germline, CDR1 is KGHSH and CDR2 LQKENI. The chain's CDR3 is CASSLYTSGGPQETQYF. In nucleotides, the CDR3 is TGTGCCAGCTCACTCTACACTAGCGGGGGCCCACAAGAGACCCAGTACTTC.

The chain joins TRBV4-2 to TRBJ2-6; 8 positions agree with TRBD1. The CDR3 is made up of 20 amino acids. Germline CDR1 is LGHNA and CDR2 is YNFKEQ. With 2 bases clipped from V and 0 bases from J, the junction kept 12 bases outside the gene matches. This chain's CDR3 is CASSQRSDRGLISGANVLTF. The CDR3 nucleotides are TGTGCCAGCAGCCAAAGATCCGACAGGGGCCTTATCTCTGGGGCCAACGTCCTGACTTTC.

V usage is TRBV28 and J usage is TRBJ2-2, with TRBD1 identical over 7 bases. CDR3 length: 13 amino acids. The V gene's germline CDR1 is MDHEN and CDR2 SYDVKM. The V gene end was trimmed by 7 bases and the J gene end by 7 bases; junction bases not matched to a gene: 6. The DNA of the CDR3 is TGTGCCAGCAACGACAGGGCGGACGGGGAGCTGTTTTTT. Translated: CASNDRADGELFF.

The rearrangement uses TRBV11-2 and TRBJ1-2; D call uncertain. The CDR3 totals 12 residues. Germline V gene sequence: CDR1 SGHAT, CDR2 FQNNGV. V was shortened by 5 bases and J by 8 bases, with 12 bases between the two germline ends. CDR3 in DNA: TGTGCCAGCAGCCACGGTGTAGAGGGCTACACCTTC. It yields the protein CASSHGVEGYTF. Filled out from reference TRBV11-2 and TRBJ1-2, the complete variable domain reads EAGVAQSPRYKIIEKRQSVAFWCNPISGHATLYWYQQILGQGPKLLIQFQNNGVVDDSQLPKDRFSAERLKGVDSTLKIQPAKLEDSAVYLCASSHGVEGYTFGSGTRLTVV.

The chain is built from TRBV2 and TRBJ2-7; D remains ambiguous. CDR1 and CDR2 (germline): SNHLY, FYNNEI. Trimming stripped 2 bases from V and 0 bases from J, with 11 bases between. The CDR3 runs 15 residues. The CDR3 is CASSERYLNSYEQYF. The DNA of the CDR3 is TGTGCCAGCAGTGAAAGGTACCTGAACTCCTACGAGCAGTACTTC. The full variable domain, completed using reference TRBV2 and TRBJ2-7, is EPEVTQTPSHQVTQMGQEVILRCVPISNHLYFYWYRQILGQKVEFLVSFYNNEISEKSEIFDDQFSVERPDGSNFTLKIRSTKLEDSAMYFCASSERYLNSYEQYFGPGTRLTVT.

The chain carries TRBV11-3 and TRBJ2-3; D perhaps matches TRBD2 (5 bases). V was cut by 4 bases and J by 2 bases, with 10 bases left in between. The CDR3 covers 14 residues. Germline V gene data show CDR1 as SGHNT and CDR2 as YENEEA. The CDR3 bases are TGTGCCAGCAGCTCTAGCCCCCCCACAGATACGCAGTATTTT. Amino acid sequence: CASSSSPPTDTQYF.

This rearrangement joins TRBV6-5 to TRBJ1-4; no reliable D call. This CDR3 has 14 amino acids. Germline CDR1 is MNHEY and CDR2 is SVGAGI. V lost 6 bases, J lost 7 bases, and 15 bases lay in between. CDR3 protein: CASRLPKGGEKLFF. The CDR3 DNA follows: TGTGCCAGCAGGCTACCGAAAGGAGGTGAAAAACTGTTTTTT.

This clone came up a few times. CDR3 nucleotides: TGTGCCAGCAGTCACTACGCTGGCTACACCTTC. It yields the protein CASSHYAGYTF. The chain couples TRBV7-9 to TRBJ1-2; D not resolved. V lost 6 bases to trimming and J lost 7 bases, with 9 bases between them. Per the germline V gene, CDR1 is SEHNR and CDR2 is FQNEAQ (reference sequence). The CDR3 has 11 residues.

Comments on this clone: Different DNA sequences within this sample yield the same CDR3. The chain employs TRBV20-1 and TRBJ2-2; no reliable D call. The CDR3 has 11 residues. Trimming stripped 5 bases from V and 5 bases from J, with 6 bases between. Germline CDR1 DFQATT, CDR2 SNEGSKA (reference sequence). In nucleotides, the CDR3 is TGCAGTGCTCCTTCGACCGGGGAGCTGTTTTTT. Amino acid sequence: CSAPSTGELFF.

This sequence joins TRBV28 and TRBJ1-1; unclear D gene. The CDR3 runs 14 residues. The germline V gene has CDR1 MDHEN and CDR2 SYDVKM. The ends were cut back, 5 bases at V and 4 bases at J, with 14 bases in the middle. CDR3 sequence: CASSREVLSTEAFF. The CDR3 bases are TGTGCCAGCAGTCGGGAAGTGCTTAGCACTGAAGCTTTCTTT.